This T cell receptor beta chain was observed in a study of blood T cell repertoires in COVID-19. Turning to the study itself: In each case, the material was cDNA or gDNA derived from T cells, B-cell-depleted T cells, or PBMCs.

Those enrolled in Seattle joined during active infection and were followed longitudinally afterward. In germline, CDR1 is LNHDA, CDR2 SQIVND (reference sequence). The ends lost 5 bases at V and 7 bases at J; junction bases unmatched: 9. The length of the CDR3 is 15 residues. Generated by immunoSEQ multiplex PCR, the TCRdb table keeps only in-frame clones and is missing some. The sample carries some 240,000 clones, 80% to 90% recorded once. The chain links TRBV19 to TRBJ2-2, with 8 bases lining up with TRBD2. The receptor's source is a woman older than 75 with COVID-19, enrolled during active disease. Sequences were obtained from peripheral blood. The CDR3 sequence: CASSSPGLVVGELFF. The CDR3 nucleotides are TGTGCCAGTAGTTCACCGGGACTAGTCGTCGGGGAGCTGTTTTTT.